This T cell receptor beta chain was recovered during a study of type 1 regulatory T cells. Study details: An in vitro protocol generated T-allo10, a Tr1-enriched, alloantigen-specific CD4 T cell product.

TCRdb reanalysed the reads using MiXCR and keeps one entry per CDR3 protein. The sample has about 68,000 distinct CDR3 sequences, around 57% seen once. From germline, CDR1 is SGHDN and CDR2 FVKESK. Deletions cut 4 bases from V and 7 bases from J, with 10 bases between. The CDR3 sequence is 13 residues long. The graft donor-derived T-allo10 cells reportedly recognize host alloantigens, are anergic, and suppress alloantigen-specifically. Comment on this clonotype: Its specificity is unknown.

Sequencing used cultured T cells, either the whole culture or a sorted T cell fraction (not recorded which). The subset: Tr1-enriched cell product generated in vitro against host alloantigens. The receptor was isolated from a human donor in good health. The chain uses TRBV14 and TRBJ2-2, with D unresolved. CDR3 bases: TGTGCCAGCAGCCCCCAGGTGGGCGGGGAGCTGTTTTTT. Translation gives CASSPQVGGELFF.